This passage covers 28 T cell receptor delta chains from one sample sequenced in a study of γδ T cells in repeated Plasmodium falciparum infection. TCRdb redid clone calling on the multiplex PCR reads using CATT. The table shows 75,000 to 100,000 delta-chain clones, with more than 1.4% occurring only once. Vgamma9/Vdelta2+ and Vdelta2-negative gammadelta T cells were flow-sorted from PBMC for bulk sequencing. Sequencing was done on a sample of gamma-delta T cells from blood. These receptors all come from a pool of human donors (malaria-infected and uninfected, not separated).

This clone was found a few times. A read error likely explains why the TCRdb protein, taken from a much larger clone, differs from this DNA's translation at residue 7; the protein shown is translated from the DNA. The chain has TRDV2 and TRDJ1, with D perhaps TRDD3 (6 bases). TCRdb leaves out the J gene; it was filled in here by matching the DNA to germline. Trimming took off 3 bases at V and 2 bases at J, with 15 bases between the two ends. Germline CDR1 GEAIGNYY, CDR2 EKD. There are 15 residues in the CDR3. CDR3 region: CACDRLPGETDKLIF. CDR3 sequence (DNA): TGTGCCTGTGACCGATTACCGGGGGAAACCGATAAACTCATCTTT.

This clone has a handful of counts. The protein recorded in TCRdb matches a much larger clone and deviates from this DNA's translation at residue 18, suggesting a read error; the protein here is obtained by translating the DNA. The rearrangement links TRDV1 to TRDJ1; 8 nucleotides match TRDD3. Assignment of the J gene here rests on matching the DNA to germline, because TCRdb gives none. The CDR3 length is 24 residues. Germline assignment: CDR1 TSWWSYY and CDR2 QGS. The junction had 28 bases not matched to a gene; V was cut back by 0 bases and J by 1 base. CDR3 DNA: TGTGCTCTTGGGGAACTTAGAGTCTTCACCTGGGCAGGATGGGGATACAGGCCCACCGATAAACTCATCTTT. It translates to CALGELRVFTWAGWGYRPTDKLIF.

The CDR3 here is CALGELSSGRRTLGDTLLYTDKLIF. CDR3 bases: TGTGCTCTTGGGGAACTTTCCTCCGGTCGTCGAACTCTGGGGGATACGCTCCTGTACACCGATAAACTCATCTTT. This rearrangement joins TRDV1 to TRDJ1, with TRDD3 matching over 12 bases. Because TCRdb records no J gene, it was assigned here through a match of the DNA to germline. The CDR3 totals 25 residues. The germline V gene encodes CDR1 TSWWSYY and CDR2 QGS. V gave up 0 bases and J gave up 0 bases; unmatched junction bases: 26.

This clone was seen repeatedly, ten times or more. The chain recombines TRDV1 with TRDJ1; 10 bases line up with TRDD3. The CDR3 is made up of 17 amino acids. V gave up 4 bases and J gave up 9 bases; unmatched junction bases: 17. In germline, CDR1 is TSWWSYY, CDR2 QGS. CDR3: CALGVGRVLGDEKELIF. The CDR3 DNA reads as TGTGCTCTTGGGGTCGGTCGTGTACTGGGGGATGAAAAGGAACTCATCTTT.

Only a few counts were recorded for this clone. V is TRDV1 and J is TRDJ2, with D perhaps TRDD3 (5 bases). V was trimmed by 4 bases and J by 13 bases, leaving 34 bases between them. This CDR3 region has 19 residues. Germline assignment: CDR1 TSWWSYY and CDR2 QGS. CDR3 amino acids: CALGAPRGRLGLFIFPLFF. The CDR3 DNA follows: TGTGCTCTTGGGGCCCCTCGGGGGCGATTGGGGCTATTTATATTCCCACTCTTCTTT.

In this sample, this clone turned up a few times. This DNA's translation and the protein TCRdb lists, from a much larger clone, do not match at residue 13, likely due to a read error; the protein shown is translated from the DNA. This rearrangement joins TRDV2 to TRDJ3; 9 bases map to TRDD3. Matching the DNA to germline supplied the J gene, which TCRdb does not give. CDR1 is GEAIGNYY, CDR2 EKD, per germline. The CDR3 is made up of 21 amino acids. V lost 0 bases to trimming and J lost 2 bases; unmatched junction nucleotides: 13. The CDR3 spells CACDTEALLGDRPWDTRQMFF. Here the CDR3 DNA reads TGTGCCTGTGACACCGAAGCCCTACTGGGGGACCGCCCCTGGGACACCCGACAGATGTTTTTC.

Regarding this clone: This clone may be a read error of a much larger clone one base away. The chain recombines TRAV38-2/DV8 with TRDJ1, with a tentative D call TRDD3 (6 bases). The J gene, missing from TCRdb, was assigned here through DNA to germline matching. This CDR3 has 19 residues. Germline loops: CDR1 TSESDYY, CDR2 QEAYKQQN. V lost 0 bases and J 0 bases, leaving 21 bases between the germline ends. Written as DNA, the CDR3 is TGTGCTTATAGGAGCGCATCGATTGGGGGGGCTTGGTACACCGATAAACTCATCTTT. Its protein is CAYRSASIGGAWYTDKLIF.

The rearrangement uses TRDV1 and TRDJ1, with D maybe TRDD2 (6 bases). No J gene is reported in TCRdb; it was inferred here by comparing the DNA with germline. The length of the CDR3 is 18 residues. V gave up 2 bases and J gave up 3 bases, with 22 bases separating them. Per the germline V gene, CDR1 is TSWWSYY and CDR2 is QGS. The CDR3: CALGETLLPPAGPDKLIF. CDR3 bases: TGTGCTCTTGGGGAAACCCTACTTCCTCCCGCGGGACCCGATAAACTCATCTTT.

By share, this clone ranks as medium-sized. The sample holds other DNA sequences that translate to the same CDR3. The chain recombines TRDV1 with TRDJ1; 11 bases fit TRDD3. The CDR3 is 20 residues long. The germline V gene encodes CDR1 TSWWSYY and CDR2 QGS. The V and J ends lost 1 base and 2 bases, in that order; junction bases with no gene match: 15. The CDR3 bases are TGTGCTCTTGGGGAACCTCGTGGAATACTGGGGGATAATAGGACCGATAAACTCATCTTT. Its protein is CALGEPRGILGDNRTDKLIF.

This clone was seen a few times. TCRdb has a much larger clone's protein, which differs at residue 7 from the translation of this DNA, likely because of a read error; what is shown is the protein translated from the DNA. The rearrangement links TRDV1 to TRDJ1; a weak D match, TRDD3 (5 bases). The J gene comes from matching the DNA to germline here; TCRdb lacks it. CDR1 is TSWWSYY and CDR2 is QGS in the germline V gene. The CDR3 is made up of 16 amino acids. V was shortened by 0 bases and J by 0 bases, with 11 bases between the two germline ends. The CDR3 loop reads CALGELGGIDTDKLIF. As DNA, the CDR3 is TGTGCTCTTGGGGAACTAGGAGGGATCGACACCGATAAACTCATCTTT.

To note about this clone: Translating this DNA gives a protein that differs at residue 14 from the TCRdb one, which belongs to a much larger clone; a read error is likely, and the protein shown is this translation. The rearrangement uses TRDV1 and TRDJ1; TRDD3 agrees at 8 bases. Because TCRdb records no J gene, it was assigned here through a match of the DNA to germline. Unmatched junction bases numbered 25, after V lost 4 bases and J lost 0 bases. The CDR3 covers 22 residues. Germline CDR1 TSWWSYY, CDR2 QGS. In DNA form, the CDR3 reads TGTGCTCTTGGGGTCAAAAGGATCTCTCCCGTACTGGGGGTCCGGTACACCGATAAACTCATCTTT. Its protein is CALGVKRISPVLGVRYTDKLIF.

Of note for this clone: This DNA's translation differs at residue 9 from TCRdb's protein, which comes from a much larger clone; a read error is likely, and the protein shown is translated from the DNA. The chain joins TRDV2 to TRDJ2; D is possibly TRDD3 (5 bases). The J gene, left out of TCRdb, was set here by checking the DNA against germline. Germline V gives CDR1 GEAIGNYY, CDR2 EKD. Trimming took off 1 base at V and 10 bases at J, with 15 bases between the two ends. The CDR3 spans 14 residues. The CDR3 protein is CACDTSGNRGQLFF. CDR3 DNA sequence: TGTGCCTGTGACACTTCGGGGAACCGGGGACAACTCTTCTTT.

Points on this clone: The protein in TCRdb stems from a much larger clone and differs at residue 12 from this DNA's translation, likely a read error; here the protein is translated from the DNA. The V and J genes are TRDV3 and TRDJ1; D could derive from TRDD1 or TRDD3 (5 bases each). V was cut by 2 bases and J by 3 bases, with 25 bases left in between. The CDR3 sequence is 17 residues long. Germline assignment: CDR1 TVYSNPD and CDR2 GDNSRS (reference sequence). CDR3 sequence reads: CAFREGHALKYADKLIF. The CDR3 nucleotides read TGTGCCTTTCGTGAGGGGCACGCCCTAAAATACGCCGATAAACTCATCTTT.

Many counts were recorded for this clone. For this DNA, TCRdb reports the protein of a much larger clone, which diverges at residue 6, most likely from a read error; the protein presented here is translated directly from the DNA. The CDR3 loop is CALGERPHWPNTDKLIF. As DNA, the CDR3 is TGTGCTCTTGGGGAACGGCCACACTGGCCCAACACCGATAAACTCATCTTT. The gene calls are TRDV1 and TRDJ1; possibly TRDD3 for D (5 bases). In the absence of a J gene in TCRdb, the DNA was matched to germline to assign it here. The CDR3 runs 17 residues. V shed 1 base and J shed 0 bases, with 15 bases lying between them. CDR1 is TSWWSYY and CDR2 is QGS in the germline V gene.

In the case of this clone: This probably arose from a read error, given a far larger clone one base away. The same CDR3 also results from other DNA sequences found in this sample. The CDR3 DNA follows: TGTGCCTTTTGCGGGCGTACTGGGGGAAACACTGATAAACTCATCTTT. This codes for CAFCGRTGGNTDKLIF. The genes are TRDV3 and TRDJ1; TRDD3 matches at 9 bases. The J gene, left out of TCRdb, was set here by checking the DNA against germline. The CDR3 extends over 16 amino acids. Germline assignment: CDR1 TVYSNPD and CDR2 GDNSRS (reference sequence).

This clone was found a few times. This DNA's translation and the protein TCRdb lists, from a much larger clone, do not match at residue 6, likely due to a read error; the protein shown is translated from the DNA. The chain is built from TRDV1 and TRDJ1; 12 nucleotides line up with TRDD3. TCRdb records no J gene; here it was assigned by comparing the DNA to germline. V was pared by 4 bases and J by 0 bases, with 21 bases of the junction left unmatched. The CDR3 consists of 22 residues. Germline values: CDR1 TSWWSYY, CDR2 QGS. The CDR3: CALGVAYILVLGDTMYTDKLIF. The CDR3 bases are TGTGCTCTTGGGGTCGCCTACATTCTCGTACTGGGGGATACTATGTACACCGATAAACTCATCTTT.

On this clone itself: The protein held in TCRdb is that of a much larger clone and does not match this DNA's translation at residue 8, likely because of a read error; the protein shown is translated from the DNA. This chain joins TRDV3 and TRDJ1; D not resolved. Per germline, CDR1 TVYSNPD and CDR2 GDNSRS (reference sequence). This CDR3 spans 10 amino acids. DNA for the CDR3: TGTGCCTTTCGAACCGATAAACCCATCTTT. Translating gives CAFRTDKPIF.

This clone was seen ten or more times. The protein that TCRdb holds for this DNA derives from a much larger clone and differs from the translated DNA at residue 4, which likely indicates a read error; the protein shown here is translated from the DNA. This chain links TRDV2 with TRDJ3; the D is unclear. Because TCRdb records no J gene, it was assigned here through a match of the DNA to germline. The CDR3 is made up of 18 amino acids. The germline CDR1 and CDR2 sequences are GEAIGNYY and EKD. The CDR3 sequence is CACGTASAGSWDTRQMFF. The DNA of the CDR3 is TGTGCCTGTGGCACCGCCTCCGCGGGCTCCTGGGACACCCGACAGATGTTTTTC.

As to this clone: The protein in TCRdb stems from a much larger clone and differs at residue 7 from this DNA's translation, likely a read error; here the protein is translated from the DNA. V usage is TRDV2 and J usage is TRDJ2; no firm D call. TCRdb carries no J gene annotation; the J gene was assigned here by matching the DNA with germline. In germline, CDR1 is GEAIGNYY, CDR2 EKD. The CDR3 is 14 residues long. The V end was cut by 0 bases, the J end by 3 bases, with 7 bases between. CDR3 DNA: TGTGCCTGTGACACCGGGACAATGACAGCACAACTCTTCTTT. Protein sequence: CACDTGTMTAQLFF.

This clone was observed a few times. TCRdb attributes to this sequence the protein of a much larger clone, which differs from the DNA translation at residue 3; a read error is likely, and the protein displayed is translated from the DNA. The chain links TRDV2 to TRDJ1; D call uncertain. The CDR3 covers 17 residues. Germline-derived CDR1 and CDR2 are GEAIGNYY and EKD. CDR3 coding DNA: TGTGCCAGTGACACCGTGTCCTCTCCGGGGTACACCGATAAACTCATCTTT. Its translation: CASDTVSSPGYTDKLIF.

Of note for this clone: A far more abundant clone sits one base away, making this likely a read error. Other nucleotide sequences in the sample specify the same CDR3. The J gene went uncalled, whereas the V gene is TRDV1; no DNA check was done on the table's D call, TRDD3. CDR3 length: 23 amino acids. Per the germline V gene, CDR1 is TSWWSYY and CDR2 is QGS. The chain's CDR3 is CALGTAIPHWGIFTSIYTDKLIF. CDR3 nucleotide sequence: TGTGCTCTTGGGACCGCAATTCCGCACTGGGGGATATTCACATCCATTTACACCGATAAACTCATCTTC.

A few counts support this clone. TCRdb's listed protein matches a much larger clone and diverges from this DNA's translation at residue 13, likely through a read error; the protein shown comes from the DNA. CDR3 amino acids: CALGEPGLPTFLEDRGTDKLIF. Written as DNA, the CDR3 is TGTGCTCTTGGGGAGCCCGGCCTTCCTACGTTCTTGGAGGATAGGGGCACCGATAAACTCATCTTT. The chain has TRDV1 and TRDJ1; 9 nucleotides align to TRDD2. Germline matching of the DNA provided the J gene here, since TCRdb leaves it blank. Germline-derived CDR1 and CDR2 are TSWWSYY and QGS. V shed 3 bases, J shed 1 base, and the junction held 24 bases outside the gene matches. CDR3 size: 22 residues.

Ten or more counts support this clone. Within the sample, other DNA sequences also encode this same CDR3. This CDR3 is CAASAPQVIPEYKLIF. The DNA of the CDR3 is TGTGCAGCAAGCGCACCACAGGTTATCCCTGAGTATAAACTCATCTTT. J is TRDJ1 and V is TRAV29/DV5; the D is unclear. Germline CDR1 and CDR2: NSMFDY and ISSIKDK. The CDR3 runs 16 residues. The V gene lost 0 bases and the J gene lost 6 bases, with 21 bases spanning the gap.

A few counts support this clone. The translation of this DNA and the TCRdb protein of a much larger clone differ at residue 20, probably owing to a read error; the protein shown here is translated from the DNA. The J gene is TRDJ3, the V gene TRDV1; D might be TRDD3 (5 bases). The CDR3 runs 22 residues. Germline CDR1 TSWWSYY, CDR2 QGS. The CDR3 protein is CALGELSRHEGLSSWDTRQVFF. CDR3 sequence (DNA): TGTGCTCTTGGGGAACTTAGTCGTCATGAGGGGCTTAGCTCCTGGGACACCCGACAGGTGTTTTTC.

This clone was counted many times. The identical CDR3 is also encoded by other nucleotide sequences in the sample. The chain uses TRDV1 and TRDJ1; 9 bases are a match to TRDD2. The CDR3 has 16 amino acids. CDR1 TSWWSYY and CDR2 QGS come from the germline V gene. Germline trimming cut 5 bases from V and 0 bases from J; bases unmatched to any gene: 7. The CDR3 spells CALGPAFLRYTDKLIF. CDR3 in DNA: TGTGCTCTTGGGCCTGCCTTCCTACGTTACACCGATAAACTCATCTTT.

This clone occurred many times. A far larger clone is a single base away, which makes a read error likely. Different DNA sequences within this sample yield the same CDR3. As DNA, the CDR3 is TGTGCCTGTGACACCGTGGGAGATACTTTGACAGCACAACTCTTCTTT. It is translated as CACDTVGDTLTAQLFF. The chain has TRDV2 and TRDJ2; D is ambiguous. Germline CDR1 is GEAIGNYY and CDR2 is EKD. The CDR3 is 16 residues long. Trimming stripped 0 bases from V and 0 bases from J, with 10 bases between.

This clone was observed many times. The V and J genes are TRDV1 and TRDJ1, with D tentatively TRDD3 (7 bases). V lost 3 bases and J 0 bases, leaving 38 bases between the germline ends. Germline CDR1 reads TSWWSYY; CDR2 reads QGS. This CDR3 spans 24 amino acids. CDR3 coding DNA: TGTGCTCTTGGGGATCCGTCTCCTACGTTACTGGGGATGAGTGGGTACCGCGACACCGATAAACTCATCTTT. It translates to CALGDPSPTLLGMSGYRDTDKLIF.

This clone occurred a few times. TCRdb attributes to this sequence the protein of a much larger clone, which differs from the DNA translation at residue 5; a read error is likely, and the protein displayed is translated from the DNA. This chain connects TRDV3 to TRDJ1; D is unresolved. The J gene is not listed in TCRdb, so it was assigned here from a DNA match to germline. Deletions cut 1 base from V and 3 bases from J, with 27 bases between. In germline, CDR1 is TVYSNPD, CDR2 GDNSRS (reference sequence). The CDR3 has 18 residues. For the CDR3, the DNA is TGTGCCTTTATGGGTTCGAGGAGCGCCGAGCGCAGGGCCGATAAACTCATCTTT. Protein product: CAFMGSRSAERRADKLIF. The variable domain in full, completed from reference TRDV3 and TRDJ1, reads CDKVTQSSPDQTVASGSEVVLLCTYDTVYSNPDLFWYRIRPDYSFQFVFYGDNSRSEGADFTQGRFSVKHILTQKAFHLVISPVRTEDSATYYCAFMGSRSAERRADKLIFGKGTRVTVEP.